What follows describes a single T cell receptor (beta chain). This entry is derived from a study of shared clonotypes between healthy human individuals. About the study: The people who gave samples were a couple of women and a few men aged 18 to 49.

CDR1 SGHDN and CDR2 FVKESK come from the germline V gene. CDR3 length: 14 residues. Trimming removed 1 base from V and 7 bases from J, with 10 bases in between. Each subset's genomic DNA was shared equally among a number of immunoSEQ plates. Profiling relied on immunoSEQ multiplex PCR, and the TCRdb table lists in-frame clones only, not all of them. The sample lists more than 400,000 clones; 95% to 97% were seen once. The sequence was obtained from a woman younger than 45 in good health. The material sequenced was naive CD4+ T cells sorted from blood. The subset here: CD45RA+ positively selected. This rearrangement joins TRBV14 to TRBJ2-2; D remains ambiguous. CDR3 in DNA: TGTGCCAGCAGCCAAGGTAACGCGGACGGGGAGCTGTTTTTT. Protein sequence: CASSQGNADGELFF.